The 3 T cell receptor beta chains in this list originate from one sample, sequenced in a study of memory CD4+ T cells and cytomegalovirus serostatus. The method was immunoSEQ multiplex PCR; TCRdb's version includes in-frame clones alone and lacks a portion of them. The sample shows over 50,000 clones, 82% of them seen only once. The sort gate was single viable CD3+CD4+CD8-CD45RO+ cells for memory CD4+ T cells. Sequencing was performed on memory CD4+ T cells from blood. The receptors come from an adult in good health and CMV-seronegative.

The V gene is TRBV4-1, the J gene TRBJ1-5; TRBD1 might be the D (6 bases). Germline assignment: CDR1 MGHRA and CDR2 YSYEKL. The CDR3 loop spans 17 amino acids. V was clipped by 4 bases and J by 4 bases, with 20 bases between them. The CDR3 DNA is TGCGCCAGCAGCCGCACAAAGGCGCGGGGGCGAAATCAGCCCCAGCATTTT. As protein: CASSRTKARGRNQPQHF.

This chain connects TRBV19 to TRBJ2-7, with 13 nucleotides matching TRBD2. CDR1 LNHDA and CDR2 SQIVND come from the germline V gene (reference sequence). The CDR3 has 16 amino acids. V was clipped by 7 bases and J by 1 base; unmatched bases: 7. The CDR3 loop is CASTGRTSGGSYEQYF. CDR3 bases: TGTGCCAGTACGGGCAGGACTAGCGGGGGATCCTACGAGCAGTACTTC.

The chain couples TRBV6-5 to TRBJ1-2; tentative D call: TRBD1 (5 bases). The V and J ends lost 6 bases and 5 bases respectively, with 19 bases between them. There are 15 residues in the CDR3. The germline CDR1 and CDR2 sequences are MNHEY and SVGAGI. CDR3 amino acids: CASSMVGQGPYGYTF. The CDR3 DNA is TGTGCCAGCAGCATGGTCGGTCAGGGACCTTATGGCTACACCTTC.